Presented here are 26 T cell receptor beta chains from one specimen sequenced in a study of T cells after yellow fever vaccination. TCRdb used MiXCR to reprocess the 5' RACE reads, holding one entry per CDR3 protein. The profile covers hundreds of thousands of distinct CDR3 sequences, with around 20% appearing a single time and 18% taken by the ten largest. The sequences come from PBMCs, collected before the yellow fever booster vaccination. These TCRs come from a man younger than 35 who received the YFV17D yellow fever vaccine.

V is TRBV6-1 and J is TRBJ2-2; perhaps D is TRBD1 or TRBD2 (5 bases each). Germline loops: CDR1 MNHNS, CDR2 SASEGT. Trimming removed 5 bases from V and 6 bases from J, with 10 bases in between. This CDR3 contains 13 residues. The CDR3 nucleotides read TGTGCCAGCAGTAATGTGGGGGCCGGGGAGCTGTTTTTT. Translation: CASSNVGAGELFF.

This clonotype was observed a few times. The chain joins TRBV7-2 to TRBJ2-1, with D possibly matching TRBD1 (6 bases). V was trimmed by 2 bases and J by 3 bases, leaving 17 bases between them. The CDR3 consists of 17 residues. Germline loops: CDR1 SGHTA, CDR2 FQGNSA. The CDR3 region has the DNA TGTGCCAGCAGCTTAAGGGGCCCGGCGACAGGCTACAATGAGCAGTTCTTC. Translation gives CASSLRGPATGYNEQFF.

This clonotype turned up a few times. This rearrangement joins TRBV20-1 to TRBJ2-3; 11 bases are shared with TRBD1. Germline CDR1 is DFQATT and CDR2 is SNEGSKA (reference sequence). Trimming removed 6 bases from V and 5 bases from J; junction bases left unmatched: 13. The CDR3 totals 16 residues. This CDR3 is CSARRGTGGVGDTQYF. In DNA form, the CDR3 reads TGCAGTGCCCGGAGGGGGACAGGGGGGGTCGGAGATACGCAGTATTTT.

The rearrangement links TRBV27 to TRBJ2-1, with 8 bases that match TRBD1. From germline, CDR1 is MNHEY and CDR2 SMNVEV (reference sequence). V shed 1 base, J shed 12 bases, and the junction held 11 bases outside the gene matches. The CDR3 totals 15 residues. CDR3 sequence (DNA): TGTGCCAGCAGTTTATTTATTGGGACAGGTACCGTGCAGTTCTTC. As protein: CASSLFIGTGTVQFF.

This chain joins TRBV19 and TRBJ1-5, with a possible D match to TRBD1 (5 bases). From germline, CDR1 is LNHDA and CDR2 SQIVND (reference sequence). Trimming shortened V by 3 bases and J by 0 bases, and 12 bases separated the two germline ends. The CDR3 loop spans 16 amino acids. The CDR3 loop reads CASSIDRAYSNQPQHF. CDR3 DNA sequence: TGTGCCAGTAGTATCGACAGAGCTTATAGCAATCAGCCCCAGCATTTT.

The table lists this clonotype with a few counts. The V call is TRBV4-2, the J call TRBJ1-4; 9 nucleotides match TRBD1. V lost 4 bases, J lost 6 bases, and 3 bases stayed unmatched. CDR1 is LGHNA and CDR2 is YNFKEQ in the germline V gene. There are 14 residues in the CDR3. The CDR3 protein is CASSLGTGYEKLFF. The CDR3 DNA is TGTGCCAGCAGCCTAGGGACAGGGTATGAAAAACTGTTTTTT.

The rearrangement links TRBV7-2 to TRBJ2-4; D is ambiguous. V gave up 5 bases and J gave up 7 bases, with 15 bases separating them. The CDR3 contains 14 residues. Germline V gives CDR1 SGHTA, CDR2 FQGNSA. CDR3 protein: CASSHTSPGNIQYF. The CDR3 nucleotides are TGTGCCAGCAGCCATACCTCCCCCGGGAACATTCAGTACTTC.

The chain employs TRBV5-4 and TRBJ1-2, with 8 bases aligning to TRBD1. The length of the CDR3 is 16 residues. The trim removed 4 bases at V and 5 bases at J, leaving 13 bases unmatched. Germline V gene sequence: CDR1 SGHNT, CDR2 YYREEE (reference sequence). The CDR3 sequence is CASSKRAAQGGYGYTF. The CDR3 DNA follows: TGTGCCAGCAGCAAACGGGCCGCACAGGGGGGGTATGGCTACACCTTC. The full variable domain, its missing parts supplied by reference TRBV5-4 and TRBJ1-2, is ETGVTQSPTHLIKTRGQQVTLRCSSQSGHNTVSWYQQALGQGPQFIFQYYREEENGRGNFPPRFSGLQFPNYSSELNVNALELDDSALYLCASSKRAAQGGYGYTFGSGTRLTVV.

V gene TRBV20-1 combines with J gene TRBJ2-5; D not resolved. This CDR3 comprises 13 residues. V was trimmed by 5 bases and J by 5 bases, leaving 15 bases between them. Germline V gene lookup returns CDR1 DFQATT and CDR2 SNEGSKA (reference sequence). This chain's CDR3 is CSAPPPVVETQYF. CDR3 nucleotide sequence: TGCAGTGCTCCCCCCCCGGTAGTTGAGACCCAGTACTTC.

This clonotype was detected a few times. The chain employs TRBV29-1 and TRBJ2-7; D call uncertain. V was clipped by 7 bases and J by 4 bases, with 5 bases between them. The CDR3 is 9 amino acids. Germline V gene lookup returns CDR1 SQVTM and CDR2 ANQGSEA. CDR3 residues: CSAVYEQYV. The DNA of the CDR3 is TGCAGCGCCGTATACGAGCAGTACGTC.

This clonotype came up a few times. This chain joins TRBV7-9 and TRBJ1-6; D not resolved. In germline, CDR1 is SEHNR, CDR2 FQNEAQ (reference sequence). The CDR3 has 13 residues. The germline V and J ends were trimmed by 3 bases and 14 bases, with 14 bases remaining between them. This chain's CDR3 is CASSFKTGEALHF. The CDR3 region has the DNA TGTGCCAGCAGCTTTAAGACGGGTGAGGCCCTCCACTTT. The full variable domain, its missing parts supplied by reference TRBV7-9 and TRBJ1-6, is DTGVSQNPRHKITKRGQNVTFRCDPISEHNRLYWYRQTLGQGPEFLTYFQNEAQLEKSRLLSDRFSAERPKGSFSTLEIQRTEQGDSAMYLCASSFKTGEALHFGNGTRLTVT.

This clonotype was observed a few times. The chain combines TRBV12-3 or TRBV12-4 with TRBJ2-5, with D perhaps matching TRBD1 or TRBD2 (5 bases each). The CDR3 runs to 13 residues. With 7 bases removed from V and 1 base from J, the gap between germline ends came to 10 bases. The CDR3 spells CASTGSAQETQYF. In nucleotides, the CDR3 is TGTGCCAGCACAGGGAGTGCCCAAGAGACCCAGTACTTC.

The CDR3 reads CASSERTGLGAFF. The CDR3 DNA sequence: TGTGCCAGCAGTGAACGGACAGGGTTGGGCGCTTTCTTT. The rearrangement links TRBV2 to TRBJ1-1; 8 nucleotides agree with TRBD1. The trim removed 2 bases at V and 11 bases at J, leaving 7 bases unmatched. The CDR3 totals 13 residues. Germline CDR1 reads SNHLY; CDR2 reads FYNNEI.

The V gene is TRBV5-4, the J gene TRBJ2-3; 8 bases align to TRBD1. Losses at the gene ends were 3 bases for V and 4 bases for J; bases not matched to a gene: 10. There are 16 residues in the CDR3. Germline V gene data show CDR1 as SGHNT and CDR2 as YYREEE (reference sequence). For the CDR3, the DNA is TGTGCCAGCAGCTCCCGGACAGGGTTTATTCCAGATACGCAGTATTTT. It is translated as CASSSRTGFIPDTQYF.

This clonotype was recorded many times. This chain joins TRBV20-1 and TRBJ2-1; 13 nucleotides match TRBD2. V was clipped by 3 bases and J by 9 bases; unmatched bases: 8. The CDR3 has 15 residues. Germline assignment: CDR1 DFQATT and CDR2 SNEGSKA (reference sequence). CDR3 sequence: CSARVTSGGNSEQFF. The CDR3 DNA reads as TGCAGTGCTAGGGTGACTAGCGGGGGGAACAGTGAGCAGTTCTTC.

The chain carries TRBV5-1 and TRBJ2-3; D not resolved. V lost 0 bases to trimming and J lost 4 bases, with 9 bases between them. The CDR3 loop spans 14 amino acids. The germline CDR1 and CDR2 sequences are SGHRS and YFSETQ. Here the CDR3 DNA reads TGCGCCAGCAGCTTGGCTGGCAGACCAGATACGCAGTATTTT. Translating it yields CASSLAGRPDTQYF.

CDR3 residues: CASSRAGISTDTQYF. CDR3 nucleotides: TGTGCCAGCAGCCGAGCGGGGATTAGCACAGATACGCAGTATTTT. The chain uses TRBV7-2 and TRBJ2-3; 7 bases agree with TRBD2. The CDR3 runs to 15 residues. CDR1 and CDR2 from the germline V gene are SGHTA and FQGNSA. J was trimmed by 0 bases and V by 5 bases; bases with no gene match: 5. The whole variable domain, remainder taken from reference TRBV7-2 and TRBJ2-3, is GAGVSQSPSNKVTEKGKDVELRCDPISGHTALYWYRQSLGQGLEFLIYFQGNSAPDKSGLPSDRFSAERTGGSVSTLTIQRTQQEDSAVYLCASSRAGISTDTQYFGPGTRLTVL.

A few counts support this clonotype. The V gene is TRBV6-5, the J gene TRBJ2-5; 12 bases agree with TRBD2. V trimming: 1 base; J trimming: 5 bases; junction bases outside the gene matches: 8. The CDR3 sequence is 17 residues long. Germline assignment: CDR1 MNHEY and CDR2 SVGAGI. CDR3: CASSYFASGGAGETQYF. In DNA form, the CDR3 reads TGTGCCAGCAGTTACTTCGCTAGCGGGGGGGCTGGGGAGACCCAGTACTTC.

In its sample, this clonotype was seen many times. The chain recombines TRBV7-9 with TRBJ2-3, with D perhaps matching TRBD1 (6 bases). The V end lost 5 bases, the J end lost 9 bases, and 12 bases lay between the germline ends. Germline V gives CDR1 SEHNR, CDR2 FQNEAQ (reference sequence). This CDR3 comprises 12 residues. The CDR3 reads CASSNRAGTQYF. The CDR3 coding sequence is TGTGCCAGCAGCAACAGGGCAGGCACGCAGTATTTT.

The CDR3 DNA is TGTGCCAGCAGCCTTGGACTAGACGCCGGTGAGCAGTTCTTC. It specifies CASSLGLDAGEQFF. The rearrangement uses TRBV11-2 and TRBJ2-1; TRBD2 agrees at 7 bases. The trim removed 5 bases at V and 9 bases at J, leaving 10 bases unmatched. The CDR3 runs to 14 residues. CDR1 SGHAT and CDR2 FQNNGV come from the germline V gene.

This rearrangement joins TRBV5-1 to TRBJ1-2; D is uncertain. Germline assignment: CDR1 SGHRS and CDR2 YFSETQ. The V gene lost 1 base and the J gene lost 4 bases, with 14 bases spanning the gap. This CDR3 has 15 residues. The CDR3 region has the DNA TGCGCCAGCAGCTTGTCGGCAGAGTTGGCCTATGGCTACACCTTC. It is translated as CASSLSAELAYGYTF.

This clonotype was seen more than once but under ten times. The CDR3 sequence: CASSQPDRRSNEQFF. As DNA, the CDR3 is TGCGCCAGCAGCCAACCGGACCGGAGGTCCAATGAGCAGTTCTTC. The J gene is TRBJ2-1, the V gene TRBV4-3, with D perhaps matching TRBD2 (5 bases). Germline V gene sequence: CDR1 LGHNA, CDR2 YSLEER. The CDR3 is 15 amino acids. V was cut by 2 bases and J by 6 bases, with 14 bases left in between.

This chain links TRBV6-5 with TRBJ2-7, with D perhaps matching TRBD1 or TRBD2 (6 bases each). The V gene's germline CDR1 is MNHEY and CDR2 SVGAGI. The length of the CDR3 is 14 residues. The V gene lost 2 bases and the J gene lost 3 bases, with 11 bases spanning the gap. The CDR3 loop reads CASSYGRGGYEQYV. In DNA, the CDR3 is TGTGCCAGCAGTTACGGCAGGGGAGGCTACGAGCAGTACGTC.

The gene calls are TRBV10-1 and TRBJ2-2, with D perhaps matching TRBD2 (6 bases). CDR3 length: 13 amino acids. The germline V gene has CDR1 WNHNN and CDR2 SYGVQD (reference sequence). V was clipped by 3 bases and J by 7 bases, with 9 bases between them. For the CDR3, the DNA is TGCGCCAGCAGTGACTCCGGGGGCGGGGAGCTGTTTTTT. As protein: CASSDSGGGELFF.

There are a few counts of this clonotype. The V call is TRBV7-2, the J call TRBJ1-2; 12 bases align to TRBD1. The V gene's germline CDR1 is SGHTA and CDR2 FQGNSA. With 2 bases clipped from V and 4 bases from J, the junction kept 5 bases outside the gene matches. The CDR3 is 16 residues long. The CDR3 protein is CASSLRGTGGGYGYTF. The DNA of the CDR3 is TGTGCCAGCAGCTTACGAGGGACAGGGGGCGGCTATGGCTACACCTTC. The entire variable domain, with the rest obtained from reference TRBV7-2 and TRBJ1-2, is as follows: GAGVSQSPSNKVTEKGKDVELRCDPISGHTALYWYRQSLGQGLEFLIYFQGNSAPDKSGLPSDRFSAERTGGSVSTLTIQRTQQEDSAVYLCASSLRGTGGGYGYTFGSGTRLTVV.

The rearrangement links TRBV3-1 to TRBJ2-3; D tentatively fits TRBD1 or TRBD2 (6 bases each). The V end lost 3 bases, the J end lost 4 bases, and 11 bases lay between the germline ends. CDR1 and CDR2 (germline): LGHDT, YNNKEL (reference sequence). CDR3 size: 14 residues. Written as DNA, the CDR3 is TGTGCCAGCAGCCATCGGGGGCGCGCAGATACGCAGTATTTT. Translating it yields CASSHRGRADTQYF.